Listed below are T cell receptor beta chains from one sample, sequenced in a study of cytomegalovirus exposure and HLA in healthy donors. Sequenced by immunoSEQ multiplex PCR; TCRdb stores in-frame clones only, minus some. In the table there are under 200,000 clones, less than 90% of which are singletons. Sequenced: PBMCs. These receptors were taken from a young woman in good health and CMV-seronegative. The CDR3 runs from the conserved cysteine through the conserved F or W. The order of the fields is CDR3 protein, CDR3 DNA, D gene, J gene, clone size, V gene. D genes are given only for firm matches. Clone size is stated in some rows and not others, as once, few, many or a class when expanded.

CASSEGSVYGYTF	TGTGCCAGCAGTGAGGGTTCCGTCTATGGCTACACCTTC	.	TRBJ1-2	.	TRBV6-5
CASGPSGGLGYTF	TGTGCTAGTGGTCCATCAGGGGGCCTTGGCTACACCTTC	TRBD1	TRBJ1-2	.	TRBV12-5
CASSVGHVTSGSVHNEQFF	TGTGCCAGCAGCGTAGGTCACGTGACTAGCGGGAGCGTTCACAATGAGCAGTTCTTC	TRBD2	TRBJ2-1	once	TRBV9
CASSARQGANYGYTF	TGCGCCAGCAGCGCCAGACAGGGGGCTAACTATGGCTACACCTTC	TRBD1	TRBJ1-2	once	TRBV10-2
CASSPGRTNYGYTF	TGTGCCAGCAGTCCAGGGAGGACTAACTATGGCTACACCTTC	.	TRBJ1-2	.	TRBV2
CAIAGGGELFF	TGTGCCATCGCCGGAGGTGGGGAGCTGTTTTTT	.	TRBJ2-2	many	TRBV11-2
CSVDRGNTEAFF	TGCAGCGTTGACAGGGGGAACACTGAAGCTTTCTTT	.	TRBJ1-1	.	TRBV29-1
CASSEYRGDYEQYF	TGTGCCAGCAGTGAGTACCGGGGTGACTACGAGCAGTACTTC	.	TRBJ2-7	.	TRBV2
CASSLVQGGTEAFF	TGTGCCAGCAGCTTAGTTCAGGGAGGGACTGAAGCTTTCTTT	.	TRBJ1-1	.	TRBV7-8
CASSFYRDTDTQYF	TGTGCCAGCAGCTTTTACAGGGACACAGATACGCAGTATTTT	.	TRBJ2-3	.	TRBV7-2
CASSPPFTDTQYF	TGTGCCAGCAGCCCCCCCTTCACAGATACGCAGTATTTT	.	TRBJ2-3	.	TRBV5-5
CASSLGLAGDEQYF	TGCGCCAGCAGCTTGGGGCTAGCGGGAGACGAGCAGTACTTC	TRBD2	TRBJ2-7	.	TRBV5-1
CASSFTADNTEAFF	TGCGCCAGCAGCTTTACAGCGGACAACACTGAAGCTTTCTTT	.	TRBJ1-1	once	TRBV5-1
CASSSHITGTNYGYTF	TGCGCCAGCAGCTCTCACATCACAGGGACGAACTATGGCTACACCTTC	.	TRBJ1-2	.	TRBV5-1
CASALKAGGGYTF	TGTGCCAGCGCCCTTAAGGCAGGGGGTGGCTACACCTTC	TRBD1	TRBJ1-2	.	TRBV2
CASSGTGREVNEKLFF	TGTGCCAGCAGCGGCACGGGGAGGGAAGTGAATGAAAAACTGTTTTTT	.	TRBJ1-4	.	TRBV7-6
CASSMDWGGVDGYTF	TGTGCCAGTAGTATGGATTGGGGAGGTGTGGATGGCTACACCTTC	.	TRBJ1-2	.	TRBV19
CASGLALSTGELFF	TGTGCCAGCGGGCTGGCGCTTTCCACGGGGGAGCTGTTTTTT	.	TRBJ2-2	few	TRBV27
CAWSGTRRWETQYF	TGTGCCTGGTCAGGGACTAGGCGTTGGGAGACCCAGTACTTC	TRBD2	TRBJ2-5	.	TRBV30
CASNDSGTGKGEQYF	TGTGCCAGCAACGATTCCGGGACAGGGAAGGGCGAGCAGTACTTC	TRBD1	TRBJ2-7	.	TRBV28
CASTPPRPGQAIYEQYF	TGTGCCAGCACCCCTCCAAGACCGGGACAGGCAATATACGAGCAGTACTTC	TRBD1	TRBJ2-7	.	TRBV2
CASSSPQGLGTEAFF	TGTGCCAGCAGCTCCCCGCAGGGACTGGGAACTGAAGCTTTCTTT	.	TRBJ1-1	.	TRBV11-2
CASSPGGGTYNEQFF	TGCGCCAGCAGCCCTGGGGGGGGAACCTACAATGAGCAGTTCTTC	TRBD2	TRBJ2-1	.	TRBV5-1
CASSPTGPNGQNEKLFF	TGCGCCAGCAGCCCGACCGGCCCGAACGGACAAAATGAAAAACTGTTTTTT	.	TRBJ1-4	.	TRBV5-1
CASSFRGPGANVLTF	TGTGCCAGCAGCTTTAGGGGCCCTGGGGCCAACGTCCTGACTTTC	.	TRBJ2-6	.	TRBV7-2
CAGRTGLLHSGNTIYF	TGTGCCGGACGGACAGGGCTGTTACACTCTGGAAACACCATATATTTT	TRBD1	TRBJ1-3	.	TRBV2
CASSHGTGTASNYGYTF	TGCGCCAGCAGCCACGGGACAGGGACGGCCTCTAACTATGGCTACACCTTC	TRBD1	TRBJ1-2	.	TRBV4-3
CASSIQGRNTDTQYF	TGTGCCAGTAGTATCCAGGGCCGAAACACAGATACGCAGTATTTT	.	TRBJ2-3	.	TRBV19
CASSFLNQPQHF	TGTGCCAGCAGCTTTCTCAATCAGCCCCAGCATTTT	.	TRBJ1-5	.	TRBV5-6
CASSYGGGNYGYTF	TGTGCCAGCAGTTACGGGGGAGGGAACTATGGCTACACCTTC	.	TRBJ1-2	.	TRBV6-5
CAWSKPAGGEQYF	TGTGCCTGGAGCAAACCCGCAGGGGGGGAGCAGTACTTC	.	TRBJ2-7	.	TRBV30
CASSQDGPGSSTDTQYF	TGCGCCAGCAGCCAAGATGGGCCAGGGTCGAGCACAGATACGCAGTATTTT	.	TRBJ2-3	.	TRBV4-1
CASSSGAGKNQPQHF	TGTGCCAGCAGTAGCGGGGCAGGGAAGAATCAGCCCCAGCATTTT	.	TRBJ1-5	.	TRBV2
CASSSRSLSVGAETQYF	TGTGCCAGCAGCTCGAGGTCCTTGTCCGTAGGGGCGGAGACCCAGTACTTC	.	TRBJ2-5	once	TRBV7-9
CASSLSGLAGYYEQYF	TGTGCCAGCAGTTTGTCGGGGCTAGCGGGGTACTACGAGCAGTACTTC	TRBD2	TRBJ2-7	.	TRBV27